This T cell receptor beta chain originates from a study of T cell repertoires in cytomegalovirus infection. Looking at the study overall: Public TCR beta signatures provided an indication of both CMV infection and a matching HLA type. Study findings and constraints: It was HLA-C-restricted CMV-specific TCR beta clonotypes that dominated the response ex vivo. People with CMV and the relevant HLA were identified by cumulative public TCR beta family frequency.

J lost 0 bases, V lost 7 bases, and 14 bases had no gene match. Germline CDR1 reads SGHTA; CDR2 reads FQGTGA. This CDR3 spans 19 amino acids. The sample holds a few counts of this clonotype. What it binds is unknown. Each CDR3 protein gets one entry after TCRdb re-called the reads with MiXCR. The table lists roughly 230,000 distinct CDR3 sequences, about 17% of them singletons, with about half in the top ten. The chain joins TRBV7-3 to TRBJ2-3, with 12 bases aligning to TRBD2. The sequenced sample was CD8+ T cells from PBMCs. The TCR originated in a human donor in good health (CMV status not recorded). Some clones in this sample may be carry-over from other donors' samples. The DNA for the CDR3 is TGTGCCAGCAATGGGGCTCTAGCGGGGGGGCCGAATAGCACAGATACGCAGTATTTT. Translation: CASNGALAGGPNSTDTQYF.